A selection of T cell receptor beta chains follows, all from one sample in a study of T cell responses to AZD1222 COVID-19 vaccine. Clones were sequenced by immunoSEQ multiplex PCR, and TCRdb holds only the in-frame ones, with some missing. The sample consists of 90,000 to 150,000 clones, approximately 90% of them appearing once. Sample: peripheral blood, taken 28 days after the second AZD1222 dose. These receptors were obtained from an adult who received the AZD1222 COVID-19 vaccine. Each CDR3 is given without its conserved first and last residue. Clone size is given for some rows only: seen once, a few or many times, or a class if the clone is expanded.

clone size	V gene	J gene	CDR3 protein
once	TRBV27	TRBJ2-1	ASSFLGFPMIDEQF
NA	TRBV15	TRBJ2-1	ATSRDRDLAGFNEQF
NA	TRBV27	TRBJ1-2	ASSLSPQEGYGYT
NA	TRBV3-1/TRBV3-2	TRBJ1-6	ASSLSNRALH
NA	TRBV11-3	TRBJ2-3	ASSLNWGRADTQY
NA	TRBV6-5	TRBJ1-4	ASSYGSPSMGEKLF
NA	TRBV28	TRBJ2-5	ASSFLGRGRETQY
NA	TRBV11-2	TRBJ2-5	ASSFRGNQETQY
NA	TRBV5-5	TRBJ1-4	ASTQLFGSGEKLF
NA	TRBV11-2	TRBJ2-1	ASSPGGFSYNEQF
NA	TRBV29-1	TRBJ1-2	SVEEPGRGYGYT
NA	TRBV7-2	TRBJ2-1	ASSLAPSGGGNEQF
NA	TRBV7-3	TRBJ1-6	ASSLTGQTNSPLH
NA	TRBV7-3	TRBJ1-5	ASSPEPRGSVNQPQH
NA	TRBV5-1	TRBJ1-4	ASSWGTATNEKLF
NA	TRBV11-2	TRBJ1-1	ASSSLTGNTEAF
NA	TRBV4-1	TRBJ1-1	ASSQTGTQNTEAF
NA	TRBV13	TRBJ1-2	ASSPAGANGYT
NA	TRBV7-9	TRBJ2-2	ASSFSGGELF
few	TRBV6-6	TRBJ2-1	ASRGGGAWDEQF
NA	TRBV19	TRBJ2-6	ASSMGSGANVLT
NA	TRBV3-1/TRBV3-2	TRBJ2-1	ASSQALSSGQQF
few	TRBV5-1	TRBJ1-4	ASSLQISPNEKLF
NA	TRBV7-9	TRBJ1-1	ASSVRVSTEAF
NA	TRBV7-2	TRBJ1-2	ASSSDGIYGYT
few	TRBV30	TRBJ2-7	AWSAGGGFYEQY
NA	TRBV5-1	TRBJ2-7	ASSSDGTGSYEQY
NA	TRBV7-2	TRBJ1-5	ASSLRGGSNQPQH
NA	TRBV4-3	TRBJ2-3	ASSQEPSGTSSRTDTQY
NA	TRBV7-2	TRBJ1-2	ASSPGQRVGYGYT
NA	TRBV27	TRBJ2-7	ASSLSNIRGWYEQY
NA	TRBV12-2	TRBJ1-2	ASRLSVWGRYGYT
NA	TRBV5-1	TRBJ1-5	ASSPRWGSNQPQH
NA	TRBV7-9	TRBJ2-7	ASRPTATYEQY
NA	TRBV7-2	TRBJ2-3	ASSLNPGGSTDTQY
few	TRBV7-2	TRBJ1-1	ASSLVVRTGPTEAF
NA	TRBV5-5	TRBJ1-5	ASSIQPGQGILRPQH
NA	TRBV28	TRBJ2-7	ASSLPSGSGDLHEQY
NA	TRBV11-3	TRBJ2-1	ASSGTGPNEQF
NA	TRBV7-8	TRBJ2-2	ASTPRGRTGELF
NA	TRBV18	TRBJ1-2	ASSPGGQDYGYT
NA	TRBV6-1	TRBJ1-6	ASSDTGVAYNSPLH
once	TRBV7-2	TRBJ1-2	ASSPRGGDGYGYT
NA	TRBV10-2	TRBJ1-6	ASSVGNNSPLH
NA	TRBV28	TRBJ2-3	ASRGDRSDTQY
NA	TRBV4-3	TRBJ1-1	ASSQGTGGARTEAF
NA	TRBV7-2	TRBJ2-7	ASSSAPLEQY
NA	TRBV7-2	TRBJ2-7	ASSLKVLAGYEQY
NA	TRBV3-1/TRBV3-2	TRBJ1-2	ASSQTVTGTSYGYT
NA	TRBV11-2	TRBJ2-3	ASSLGRGPYTDTQY
NA	TRBV6-5	TRBJ2-7	ASSRDSHPSYEQY
few	TRBV7-8	TRBJ1-4	ASSAAPGQGNEKLF
NA	TRBV29-1	TRBJ2-3	SVDGGGGTDTQY
NA	TRBV18	TRBJ1-2	ASRGTGNREGYT
NA	TRBV9	TRBJ2-1	ASSALQGTYNEQF